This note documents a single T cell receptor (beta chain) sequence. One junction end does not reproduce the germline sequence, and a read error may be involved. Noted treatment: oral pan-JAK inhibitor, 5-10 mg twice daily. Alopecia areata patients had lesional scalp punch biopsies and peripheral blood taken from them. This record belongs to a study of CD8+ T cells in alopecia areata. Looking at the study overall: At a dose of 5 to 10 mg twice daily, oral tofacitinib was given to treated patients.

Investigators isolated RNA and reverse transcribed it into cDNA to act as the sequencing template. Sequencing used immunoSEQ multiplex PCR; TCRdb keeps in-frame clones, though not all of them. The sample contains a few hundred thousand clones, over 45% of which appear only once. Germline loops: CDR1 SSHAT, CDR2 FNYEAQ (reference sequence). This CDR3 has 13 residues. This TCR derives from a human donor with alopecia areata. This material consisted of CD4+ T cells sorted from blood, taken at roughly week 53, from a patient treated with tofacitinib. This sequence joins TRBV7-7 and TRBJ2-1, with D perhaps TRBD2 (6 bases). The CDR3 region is CASSLGGVNEQFF. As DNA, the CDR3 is TGTGCTAGCAGCTTAGGAGGGGTCAATGAGCAGTTCTTC.